The 17 T cell receptor beta chains below all came from one sample that was sequenced in a study of T-cell reconstitution after alpha-beta-depleted transplantation in children. As it was prepared, the TCRbeta library received unique molecular identifiers. In TCRdb, the PCR reads were re-called with MiXCR into one record per CDR3 protein. The repertoire holds 65,000 to 70,000 distinct CDR3 sequences, with just under 5% as singletons. Sequenced material: PBMCs, mostly from graft donor cells, taken 180 days after TCRalphabeta/CD19-depleted stem cell transplant. All receptors derive from a boy in the first two years of life who had a stem cell transplant for acute myeloid leukemia, so the T cells may come from the graft donor.

This clonotype appeared many times. The V call is TRBV7-2, the J call TRBJ2-1; 8 nucleotides match TRBD1. Trimming at V came to 1 base and at J to 7 bases, leaving 9 bases not matched to a gene. The CDR3 is made up of 16 amino acids. The germline V gene encodes CDR1 SGHTA and CDR2 FQGNSA. CDR3: CASSLEPGTGLNEQFF. DNA for the CDR3: TGTGCCAGCAGCTTAGAACCGGGGACAGGACTTAATGAGCAGTTCTTC.

This clonotype was seen many times. The chain has TRBV2 and TRBJ1-1, with TRBD1 matching over 8 bases. V shed 6 bases, J shed 0 bases, and the junction held 3 bases outside the gene matches. The CDR3 is made up of 14 amino acids. Germline values: CDR1 SNHLY, CDR2 FYNNEI. The chain's CDR3 is CASRTGALNTEAFF. CDR3 sequence (DNA): TGTGCCAGCAGGACAGGGGCCCTGAACACTGAAGCTTTCTTT. Full variable domain (missing parts from reference TRBV2 and TRBJ1-1): EPEVTQTPSHQVTQMGQEVILRCVPISNHLYFYWYRQILGQKVEFLVSFYNNEISEKSEIFDDQFSVERPDGSNFTLKIRSTKLEDSAMYFCASRTGALNTEAFFGQGTRLTVV.

This clonotype was observed many times. This sequence joins TRBV12-3 or TRBV12-4 and TRBJ2-2; 8 nucleotides align to TRBD1. The CDR3 runs 16 residues. The ends lost 3 bases at V and 5 bases at J; junction bases unmatched: 8. The CDR3 reads CASSFGQGGRTGELFF. The DNA for the CDR3 is TGTGCCAGCAGTTTCGGACAGGGCGGTAGAACCGGGGAGCTGTTTTTT.

This clonotype was seen at least ten times. The V and J genes are TRBV5-1 and TRBJ2-7; no clear D. Looked up from germline, CDR1 is SGHRS and CDR2 is YFSETQ. Trimming cost V 0 bases and J 4 bases, with 8 bases left between them. The CDR3 runs to 13 residues. CDR3 DNA: TGCGCCAGCAGCTTGGATTCAGATTACGAGCAGTACGTC. It is translated as CASSLDSDYEQYV.

This clonotype was recorded at least ten times. V and J are TRBV7-8 and TRBJ2-7, with a tentative D call TRBD1 (5 bases). Germline CDR1 reads SGHVS; CDR2 reads FQNEAQ. The V end was cut by 0 bases, the J end by 3 bases, with 12 bases between. The CDR3 runs to 15 residues. The CDR3, as DNA: TGTGCCAGCAGCTTAGCGAGGACAATCCTCTACGAGCAGTACTTC. Amino acids: CASSLARTILYEQYF.

This clonotype was recorded at least ten times. The chain joins TRBV5-1 to TRBJ2-1; possibly TRBD1 or TRBD2 for D (5 bases each). Per germline, CDR1 SGHRS and CDR2 YFSETQ. The CDR3 is made up of 13 amino acids. V lost 4 bases and J 6 bases, leaving 11 bases between the germline ends. The CDR3 nucleotides read TGCGCCAGCAGCGGGACCAGGGTCAATGAGCAGTTCTTC. This sequence encodes CASSGTRVNEQFF.

In its sample, this clonotype was seen many times. The genes are TRBV20-1 and TRBJ2-1; 9 nucleotides agree with TRBD1. The CDR3 is made up of 14 amino acids. Germline CDR1 is DFQATT and CDR2 is SNEGSKA (reference sequence). The V gene end was trimmed by 6 bases and the J gene end by 2 bases; junction bases not matched to a gene: 5. CDR3 sequence (DNA): TGCAGTGCCACGGACAGGGGAACCTACAATGAGCAGTTCTTC. Its translation is CSATDRGTYNEQFF.

The table lists this clonotype with many counts. The rearrangement uses TRBV21-1 and TRBJ1-2. TRBV21-1 is annotated as a pseudogene. The CDR3 runs to 16 residues. CDR3 sequence: CASSKGVKWPFYGYTF. The CDR3 nucleotides read TGTGCCAGCAGCAAGGGAGTGAAATGGCCCTTTTATGGCTACACCTTC.

This clonotype was detected many times. V and J are TRBV29-1 and TRBJ2-2; D gene ambiguous. Trimming took 4 bases from V and 5 from J, leaving 20 bases between them. CDR1 SQVTM and CDR2 ANQGSEA come from the germline V gene. The CDR3 runs 16 residues. CDR3 coding DNA: TGCAGCGTTGTGGCGTGGCCGGGCCCGAGGACCGGGGAGCTGTTTTTT. It translates to CSVVAWPGPRTGELFF.

This clonotype is labeled medium-sized. The rearrangement joins TRBV5-1 to TRBJ2-1, with TRBD1 matching 10 bases. This CDR3 spans 18 amino acids. V shed 1 base and J 4 bases; nucleotides not matched to a gene: 11. The V gene's germline CDR1 is SGHRS and CDR2 YFSETQ. This CDR3 is CASSLYIVGQGGYNEQFF. CDR3 nucleotides: TGCGCCAGCAGCTTGTACATTGTCGGACAGGGGGGGTACAATGAGCAGTTCTTC.

This clonotype has ten or more counts. V usage is TRBV29-1 and J usage is TRBJ1-2, with TRBD1 as a possible D gene (5 bases). There are 13 residues in the CDR3. V was trimmed by 8 bases and J by 6 bases, leaving 19 bases between them. Per germline, CDR1 SQVTM and CDR2 ANQGSEA. CDR3 coding DNA: TGCAGCACCACGTGGGGGGGTGGGAATGGCTACACCTTC. Translating gives CSTTWGGGNGYTF.

At least ten counts were recorded for this clonotype. The rearrangement links TRBV25-1 to TRBJ2-7; 8 nucleotides match TRBD2. Trimming removed 11 bases from V and 4 bases from J; junction bases left unmatched: 10. The CDR3 totals 13 residues. CDR1 and CDR2 (germline): MGHDK, SYGVNS. DNA for the CDR3: TGTGCCCTGGCGGGACTAGTACGGTACGAGCAGTACTTC. It translates to CALAGLVRYEQYF.

This clonotype has a count of ten or more. The chain employs TRBV6-5 and TRBJ1-3, with D possibly being TRBD1 (6 bases). The germline CDR1 and CDR2 sequences are MNHEY and SVGAGI. The CDR3 is 15 residues long. V lost 5 bases and J 0 bases, leaving 11 bases between the germline ends. Here the CDR3 reads CASSTDRSSGNTIYF. CDR3 bases: TGTGCCAGCAGTACCGACAGGTCCTCTGGAAACACCATATATTTT.

This clonotype occurred many times. The J gene is TRBJ2-7, the V gene TRBV5-1, with D perhaps being TRBD1 or TRBD2 (5 bases each). Per the germline V gene, CDR1 is SGHRS and CDR2 is YFSETQ. The CDR3 is made up of 14 amino acids. V was cut by 4 bases and J by 4 bases, with 15 bases left in between. The CDR3 is CASSRDLPGYEQYF. The CDR3 DNA sequence: TGCGCCAGCAGCCGGGACCTACCCGGTTACGAGCAGTACTTC.

This clonotype has a count of ten or more. This chain connects TRBV6-1 to TRBJ1-5, with a possible D match to TRBD1 (6 bases). Between the trimmed V and J ends, which lost 2 bases and 9 bases, there was a span of 20 bases. This CDR3 is built from 16 residues. The germline gives CDR1 MNHNS, CDR2 SASEGT. In DNA, the CDR3 is TGTGCCAGCAGTGAACAGGGGCCCCTGTCATCATTGCCCCAGCATTTT. Translated, it gives CASSEQGPLSSLPQHF.

This clonotype has ten or more counts. The genes are TRBV29-1 and TRBJ2-5; D not resolved. The ends were cut back, 3 bases at V and 0 bases at J, with 8 bases in the middle. From germline, CDR1 is SQVTM and CDR2 ANQGSEA. The CDR3 has 13 residues. Here the CDR3 DNA reads TGCAGCGTTGATACGGCAGACCAAGAGACCCAGTACTTC. It translates to CSVDTADQETQYF.

This clonotype was seen ten or more times. The chain joins TRBV6-1 to TRBJ1-1, with TRBD1 matching over 7 bases. J lost 8 bases, V lost 6 bases, and 6 bases had no gene match. The CDR3 has 12 amino acids. The germline CDR1 and CDR2 sequences are MNHNS and SASEGT. The CDR3 sequence: CASRALDREAFF. The CDR3 bases are TGTGCCAGCAGGGCCCTGGACAGGGAAGCTTTCTTT.